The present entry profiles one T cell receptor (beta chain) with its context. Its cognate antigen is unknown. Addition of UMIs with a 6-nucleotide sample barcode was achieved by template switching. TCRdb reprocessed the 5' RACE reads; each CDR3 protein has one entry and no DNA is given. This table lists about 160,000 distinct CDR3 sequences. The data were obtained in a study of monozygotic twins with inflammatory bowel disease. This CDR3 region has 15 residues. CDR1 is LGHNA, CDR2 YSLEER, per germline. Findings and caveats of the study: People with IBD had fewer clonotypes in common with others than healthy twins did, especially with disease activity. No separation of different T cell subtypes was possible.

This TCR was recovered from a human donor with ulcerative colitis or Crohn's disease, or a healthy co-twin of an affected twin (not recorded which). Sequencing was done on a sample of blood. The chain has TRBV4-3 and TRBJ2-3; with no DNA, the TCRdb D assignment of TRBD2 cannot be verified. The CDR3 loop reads CASSQAGMGTDTQYF.